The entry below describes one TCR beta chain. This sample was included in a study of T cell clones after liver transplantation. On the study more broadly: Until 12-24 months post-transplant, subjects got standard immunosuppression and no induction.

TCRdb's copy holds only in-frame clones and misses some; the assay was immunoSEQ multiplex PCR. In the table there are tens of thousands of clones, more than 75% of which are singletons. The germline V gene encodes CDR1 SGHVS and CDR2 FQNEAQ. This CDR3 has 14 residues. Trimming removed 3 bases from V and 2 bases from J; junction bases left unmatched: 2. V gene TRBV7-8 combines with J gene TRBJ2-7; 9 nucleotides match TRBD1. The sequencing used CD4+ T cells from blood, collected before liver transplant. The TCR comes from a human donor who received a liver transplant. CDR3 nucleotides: TGTGCCAGCAGCTTGACAGGGGGTACCTACGAGCAGTACTTC. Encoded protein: CASSLTGGTYEQYF.